The 25 T cell receptor beta chains presented below share a single source sample, sequenced in a study of T cells after yellow fever vaccination. TCRdb processed the 5' RACE reads anew with MiXCR; each CDR3 protein has one entry. Altogether 340,000 or so distinct CDR3 sequences are present, about 12% being singletons, with the ten largest covering about 3%. The sample consisted of CD4+ T cells sorted from PBMCs, taken 15 days after the yellow fever booster vaccination. Receptors were obtained from a man in his late teens or twenties who received the YFV17D yellow fever vaccine.

The CDR3 bases are TGTGCCAGCAGCTTTGCTGCCCCAGCGCGGAGGTTCTTC. Encoded protein: CASSFAAPARRFF. This chain uses TRBV11-2 with TRBJ2-1; no reliable D call. The germline V and J ends were trimmed by 3 bases and 15 bases, with 18 bases remaining between them. CDR3 length equals 13 residues. Germline loops: CDR1 SGHAT, CDR2 FQNNGV.

The table lists this clonotype with many counts. The chain couples TRBV5-1 to TRBJ2-3; unclear D gene. Germline assignment: CDR1 SGHRS and CDR2 YFSETQ. This CDR3 has 12 amino acids. Deletions cut 0 bases from V and 11 bases from J, with 10 bases between. The CDR3 protein is CASSLGQAEQYF. In nucleotides, the CDR3 is TGCGCCAGCAGCTTGGGACAAGCTGAGCAGTATTTT.

The chain recombines TRBV5-1 with TRBJ2-2; 9 bases are a match to TRBD1. CDR1 is SGHRS, CDR2 YFSETQ, per germline. The CDR3 has 17 amino acids. The V and J ends lost 2 bases and 0 bases, in that order; junction bases with no gene match: 5. Here the CDR3 reads CASSLTGQGSNTGELFF. The CDR3 region has the DNA TGCGCCAGCAGCTTAACGGGACAGGGTTCGAACACCGGGGAGCTGTTTTTT.

This clonotype has ten or more counts. V and J are TRBV5-1 and TRBJ2-7; D uncertain. The ends were cut back, 0 bases at V and 7 bases at J, with 17 bases in the middle. Germline V gene lookup returns CDR1 SGHRS and CDR2 YFSETQ. The CDR3 contains 15 residues. CDR3 loop: CASSLGWSVQGEQYF. The CDR3 DNA reads as TGCGCCAGCAGCTTGGGTTGGTCAGTTCAAGGAGAGCAGTACTTC.

This clonotype was detected only a few times. The chain recombines TRBV25-1 with TRBJ1-1; D not resolved. V gave up 6 bases and J gave up 7 bases, with 9 bases separating them. CDR3 size: 11 residues. Germline CDR1 MGHDK, CDR2 SYGVNS. The CDR3 reads CASSVGLEAFF. Here the CDR3 DNA reads TGTGCCAGCAGCGTAGGTCTTGAAGCTTTCTTT.

This clonotype appeared a few times. At one end the junction does not follow the germline gene, possibly because of a read error. This rearrangement joins TRBV19 to TRBJ1-3; TRBD1 is a possible D gene (5 bases). The CDR3 loop spans 13 amino acids. The V gene's germline CDR1 is LNHDA and CDR2 SQIVND (reference sequence). The CDR3 DNA reads as TGTGCCAGCCGCGAGGGGTCTGAAAACACCATATATTTT. Its translation is CASREGSENTIYF.

A few counts support this clonotype. The genes are TRBV2 and TRBJ2-3; 13 nucleotides align to TRBD2. Per germline, CDR1 SNHLY and CDR2 FYNNEI. CDR3 length: 18 residues. The J segment lost 1 base and the V segment lost 5 bases, leaving 9 bases of the junction unmatched. In nucleotides, the CDR3 is TGTGCCAGCAGTTTTTTACTAGCGGGGGGGGAAGGCACAGATACGCAGTATTTT. It codes for CASSFLLAGGEGTDTQYF.

This clonotype showed up just a few times. V and J are TRBV27 and TRBJ2-5; unclear D gene. The V end was cut by 6 bases, the J end by 4 bases, with 15 bases between. Germline CDR1 is MNHEY and CDR2 is SMNVEV (reference sequence). This CDR3 has 14 amino acids. For the CDR3, the DNA is TGTGCCAGCAGCTCTCCCGCCCTGGGAGAGACCCAGTACTTC. This translates into CASSSPALGETQYF.

This clonotype came up a few times. The chain employs TRBV6-2 or TRBV6-3 and TRBJ2-2; D call uncertain. CDR3 length equals 18 residues. From germline, CDR1 is MNHEY and CDR2 SVGEGT. V shed 8 bases and J shed 2 bases, with 24 bases lying between them. CDR3 bases: TGTGCCAGCTGTAACGCTCGATTAACCGCCCAAAACACCGGGGAGCTGTTTTTT. It encodes CASCNARLTAQNTGELFF.

This clonotype was seen only a few times. This chain joins TRBV15 and TRBJ2-7; D unclear. Germline CDR1 is LNHNV and CDR2 is YYDKDF (reference sequence). The CDR3 is 13 residues long. V lost 1 base and J 5 bases, leaving 9 bases between the germline ends. CDR3 region: CATSRVGSHEQYV. Written as DNA, the CDR3 is TGTGCCACCAGCAGAGTAGGGTCCCACGAGCAGTACGTC.

J is TRBJ2-3 and V is TRBV3-1, with D possibly TRBD1 on 5 matching bases. In germline, CDR1 is LGHDT, CDR2 YNNKEL (reference sequence). Trimming stripped 3 bases from V and 5 bases from J, with 12 bases between. The CDR3 length is 14 residues. CDR3 nucleotide sequence: TGTGCCAGCAGCCAGGACCTTGGACAAGATACGCAGTATTTT. Protein: CASSQDLGQDTQYF.

The J gene is TRBJ2-1, the V gene TRBV13, with D perhaps matching TRBD2 (5 bases). CDR1 PRHDT and CDR2 FYEKMQ come from the germline V gene (reference sequence). The CDR3 loop spans 16 amino acids. Trimming took off 5 bases at V and 0 bases at J, with 14 bases between the two ends. CDR3 bases: TGTGCCAGCAGCCGAGGACTGGCCACCTCCTACAATGAGCAGTTCTTC. Protein sequence: CASSRGLATSYNEQFF.

This clonotype was counted only a few times. This sequence joins TRBV5-1 and TRBJ2-5; TRBD2 is a possible D gene (6 bases). V lost 3 bases to trimming and J lost 1 base, with 13 bases between them. Germline V gene lookup returns CDR1 SGHRS and CDR2 YFSETQ. This CDR3 has 15 amino acids. CDR3 sequence reads: CASSSGDTVQETQYF. CDR3 nucleotides: TGCGCCAGCAGCTCGGGAGACACCGTCCAAGAGACCCAGTACTTC.

This clonotype was seen at least ten times. The chain employs TRBV2 and TRBJ2-5; D possibly uses TRBD1 or TRBD2 (5 bases each). This CDR3 is built from 14 residues. The V gene's germline CDR1 is SNHLY and CDR2 FYNNEI. Trimming took 3 bases from V and 0 from J, leaving 8 bases between them. CDR3 nucleotides: TGTGCCAGCAGTGAGGGACCTAACCAAGAGACCCAGTACTTC. Its translation: CASSEGPNQETQYF. Full variable domain (missing parts from reference TRBV2 and TRBJ2-5): EPEVTQTPSHQVTQMGQEVILRCVPISNHLYFYWYRQILGQKVEFLVSFYNNEISEKSEIFDDQFSVERPDGSNFTLKIRSTKLEDSAMYFCASSEGPNQETQYFGPGTRLLVL.

This clonotype turned up a few times. This rearrangement joins TRBV20-1 to TRBJ2-3; 9 positions match TRBD2. Trimming removed 3 bases from V and 4 bases from J; junction bases left unmatched: 2. Germline loops: CDR1 DFQATT, CDR2 SNEGSKA (reference sequence). The CDR3 is 13 residues long. As DNA, the CDR3 is TGCAGTGCTAGCGGCGGGGGGGCAGATACGCAGTATTTT. As protein: CSASGGGADTQYF.

This clonotype has more than one count but fewer than ten. This chain joins TRBV3-1 and TRBJ1-4, with D maybe TRBD1 (5 bases). V lost 6 bases, J lost 7 bases, and 15 bases lay in between. CDR3 size: 14 residues. Germline V gene lookup returns CDR1 LGHDT and CDR2 YNNKEL (reference sequence). The CDR3 nucleotides are TGTGCCAGCAGTCAGGGCAGGGTAGTTGAAAAACTGTTTTTT. Its translation: CASSQGRVVEKLFF.

This clonotype showed up just a few times. The chain joins TRBV11-2 to TRBJ2-2, with D hard to call. V lost 2 bases to trimming and J lost 5 bases, with 6 bases between them. CDR1 SGHAT and CDR2 FQNNGV come from the germline V gene. The CDR3 sequence is 13 residues long. Here the CDR3 reads CASSLHPTGELFF. The CDR3 bases are TGTGCCAGCAGCTTACATCCAACCGGGGAGCTGTTTTTT.

This chain joins TRBV30 and TRBJ2-3; 15 bases map to TRBD2. With 1 base clipped from V and 8 bases from J, the junction kept 4 bases outside the gene matches. This CDR3 is built from 15 residues. Germline V gives CDR1 GTSNPN, CDR2 SVGIG (reference sequence). The CDR3 nucleotides read TGTGCCTGGAGTGCTCCGGGACTAGCGGGGGGTACGCAGTATTTT. It specifies CAWSAPGLAGGTQYF.

A word on this clonotype: This may come from a read error, since a much larger clone is one base off. J is TRBJ2-5 and V is TRBV6-5; 7 nucleotides agree with TRBD2. Trimming removed 1 base from V and 4 bases from J; junction bases left unmatched: 0. Per the germline V gene, CDR1 is MNHEY and CDR2 is SVGAGI. This CDR3 comprises 13 residues. This CDR3 reads CASSYWEGETQYF. The CDR3 DNA is TGTGCCAGCAGTTACTGGGAGGGAGAGACCCAGTACTTC.

The chain has TRBV4-2 and TRBJ2-3, with no clear D. Germline V gene sequence: CDR1 LGHNA, CDR2 YNFKEQ. This CDR3 comprises 15 residues. V lost 0 bases to trimming and J lost 9 bases, with 16 bases between them. The CDR3 DNA reads TGTGCCAGCAGCCAAGATGTGGGAACCCAAGTCACGCAGTATTTT. The encoded protein is CASSQDVGTQVTQYF.

This clonotype was picked up a small number of times. J is TRBJ2-7 and V is TRBV5-5; D may correspond to TRBD1 or TRBD2 (5 bases each). There are 14 residues in the CDR3. Germline V CDR1 and CDR2: SGHKS, YYEKEE (reference sequence). V was trimmed by 2 bases and J by 3 bases, leaving 12 bases between them. Here the CDR3 reads CASSFGLGVYEQYV. As DNA, the CDR3 is TGTGCCAGCAGCTTTGGACTGGGGGTCTACGAGCAGTACGTC.

This clonotype was picked up a small number of times. The rearrangement links TRBV6-5 to TRBJ2-2; 9 bases align to TRBD1. The V and J ends lost 6 bases and 6 bases, in that order; junction bases with no gene match: 2. The CDR3 is 13 amino acids. Germline assignment: CDR1 MNHEY and CDR2 SVGAGI. This CDR3 is CASRRQGAGELFF. CDR3 DNA: TGTGCCAGCAGGAGACAGGGGGCCGGGGAGCTGTTTTTT.

The J gene is TRBJ2-1, the V gene TRBV19; TRBD2 matches at 8 bases. Germline V gene sequence: CDR1 LNHDA, CDR2 SQIVND (reference sequence). Trimming took 5 bases from V and 4 from J; bases not matched to a gene: 13. The CDR3 loop spans 17 amino acids. CDR3 amino acids: CASSPYRSGDPYNEQFF. The CDR3 coding sequence is TGTGCCAGTAGTCCATATCGTAGCGGGGATCCTTACAATGAGCAGTTCTTC.

CDR3 in amino acids: CASIASPDTQYF. Written as DNA, the CDR3 is TGTGCCAGCATCGCTAGCCCGGATACGCAGTATTTT. J is TRBJ2-3 and V is TRBV6-1; the D gene is possibly TRBD2 (5 bases). The V end was cut by 7 bases, the J end by 6 bases, with 11 bases between. The germline CDR1 and CDR2 sequences are MNHNS and SASEGT. The CDR3 has 12 residues.

This clonotype was counted only a few times. The chain employs TRBV9 and TRBJ1-5, with a tentative D call TRBD1 (6 bases). Germline V CDR1 and CDR2: SGDLS, YYNGEE. V lost 2 bases and J 9 bases, leaving 18 bases between the germline ends. CDR3 length equals 15 residues. The CDR3 region has the DNA TGTGCCAGCAGCGTGTCCGGGACACCGGCGGGGCCCCAGCATTTT. It translates to CASSVSGTPAGPQHF.